This T cell receptor (beta chain) was recovered during a study of PD-1 blockade in mismatch repair-deficient tumors. The CDR3 is 14 amino acids. In germline, CDR1 is MNHEY, CDR2 SMNVEV (reference sequence). Trimming removed 5 bases from V and 10 bases from J, with 21 bases in between. Sequencing used immunoSEQ multiplex PCR; TCRdb keeps in-frame clones, though not all of them. The data contain approximately 79,000 clones, roughly 80% of them singletons. The sequence was collected from an adult with mismatch repair-deficient cancer. The J gene is TRBJ2-7, the V gene TRBV27; D is uncertain. The specimen comprised peripheral blood, sampled 44 weeks after starting pembrolizumab. This CDR3 is CASSAAPVPLPQYF. CDR3 nucleotide sequence: TGTGCCAGCAGTGCCGCGCCGGTACCGCTTCCTCAGTACTTC.